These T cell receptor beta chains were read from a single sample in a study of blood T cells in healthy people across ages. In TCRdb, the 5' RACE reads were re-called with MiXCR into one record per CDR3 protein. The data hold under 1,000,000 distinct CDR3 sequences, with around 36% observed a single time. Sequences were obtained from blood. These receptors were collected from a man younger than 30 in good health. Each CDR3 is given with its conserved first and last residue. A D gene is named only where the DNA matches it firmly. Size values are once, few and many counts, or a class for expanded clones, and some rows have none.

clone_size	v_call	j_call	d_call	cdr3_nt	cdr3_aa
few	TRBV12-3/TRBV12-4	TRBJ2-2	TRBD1	TGTGCCAGCAGACAGACAGGGAGTCCCGGGGAGCTGTTTTTT	CASRQTGSPGELFF
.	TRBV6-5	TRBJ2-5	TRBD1	TGTGCCAGCAGATTATATGCCGGGACAGGGGATAGGGAGCAGTACTTC	CASRLYAGTGDREQYF
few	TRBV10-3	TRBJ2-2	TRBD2	TGTGCCATCAGTGACCGGGGGGGAACGAACACCGGGGAGCTGTTTTTT	CAISDRGGTNTGELFF
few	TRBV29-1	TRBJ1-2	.	TGCAGCGCCCACTCCGTCGATAGGTTTGGCTACACCTTC	CSAHSVDRFGYTF
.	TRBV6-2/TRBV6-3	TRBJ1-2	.	TGTGCCAGCAGTCCCGGGATCTACTATGGCTACACCTTC	CASSPGIYYGYTF
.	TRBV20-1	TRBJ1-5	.	TGCAGTGCTAGAGACACTAGCAATCACCCCCAGCATTTT	CSARDTSNHPQHF
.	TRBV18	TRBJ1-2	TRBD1	TGTGCCAGCTCAGATCCAGGGGGCAGAATATCCTATGGCTACACCTTC	CASSDPGGRISYGYTF
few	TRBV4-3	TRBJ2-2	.	TGCGCCAGCAGCCCCCTGGACACCGGGGAGCTGTTTTTT	CASSPLDTGELFF
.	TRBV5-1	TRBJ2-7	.	TGCGCCAGCAGCTTGGGTGACCTGCTGGAGCAGTACTTC	CASSLGDLLEQYF
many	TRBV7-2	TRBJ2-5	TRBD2	TGTGCCAGCAGCTTAGTGTCTAGCGGACAAGAGACCCAGTACTTC	CASSLVSSGQETQYF
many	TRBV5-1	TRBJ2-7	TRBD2	TGTGCCAGCAGCTTAGCGGGGGCTACCTACGAGCAGTACTTC	CASSLAGATYEQYF
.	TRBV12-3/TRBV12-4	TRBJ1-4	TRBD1	TGTGCCAGCAGTTCCCCGCAGGGGGCGCGGACTAATGAAAAACTGTTTTTT	CASSSPQGARTNEKLFF
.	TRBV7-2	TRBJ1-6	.	TGTGCCAGCAGCTCGCTAACGAGCTCCTATAATTCACCCCTCCACTTT	CASSSLTSSYNSPLHF
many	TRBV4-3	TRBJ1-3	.	TGCGCCAGCAGCCAAGAAGGGCACTTCTCTGGAAACACCATATATTTT	CASSQEGHFSGNTIYF
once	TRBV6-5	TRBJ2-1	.	TGTGCCAGCAGTAAGACAGGCGGGGGCAATGAGCAGTTCTTC	CASSKTGGGNEQFF
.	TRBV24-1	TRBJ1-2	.	TGTGCCACCAGTGAAACCGGACGGAACTATGGCTACACCTTC	CATSETGRNYGYTF
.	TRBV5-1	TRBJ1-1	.	TGCGCCAGCAGCCCATTACAGGACACTGAAGCTTTCTTT	CASSPLQDTEAFF
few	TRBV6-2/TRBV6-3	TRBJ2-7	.	TGTGCCAGCAAACGAGGGGGGGACAATGAGCAGTACTTC	CASKRGGDNEQYF
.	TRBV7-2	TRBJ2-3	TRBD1	TGTGCCAGCAGTTCCTCCGGGGACAGGGTGACGCAGTATTTT	CASSSSGDRVTQYF
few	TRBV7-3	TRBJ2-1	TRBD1	TGTGCCAGCAGTCAAGTACCGGGACAGGGCCTCAATGAGCAGTTCTTC	CASSQVPGQGLNEQFF
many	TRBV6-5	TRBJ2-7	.	TGTGCCAGCAGTTACTCGTCCGGGGTTGGCTACGAGCAGTACTTC	CASSYSSGVGYEQYF
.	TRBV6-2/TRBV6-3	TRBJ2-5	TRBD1	TGTGCCAGCAGGAGGGGGCGATGGGAGACCCAGTACTTC	CASRRGRWETQYF
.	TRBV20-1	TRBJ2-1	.	TGCAGTGCTTCAGGCGAGACCTCCTACAATGAGCAGTTCTTC	CSASGETSYNEQFF
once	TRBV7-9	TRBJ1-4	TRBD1	TGTGCCAGCAGCTTAAGGACAGGGGGGATTAATGAAAAACTGTTTTTT	CASSLRTGGINEKLFF
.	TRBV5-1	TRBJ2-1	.	TGCGCCAGCAGCTTGGTCTACGGAGGAACTTACAATGAGCAGTTCTTC	CASSLVYGGTYNEQFF
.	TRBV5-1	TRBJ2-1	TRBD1	TGCGCCAGCAGCCTAGGACAGGGAAATGGGCAGTTCTTC	CASSLGQGNGQFF
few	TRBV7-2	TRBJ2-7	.	TGTGCCAGCAGCCCCAACCGGGTAAACTACGAGCAGTACTTC	CASSPNRVNYEQYF
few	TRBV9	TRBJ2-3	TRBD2	TGTGCCAGCAGCGTTGGGACTAGCGTCCTCTACACAGATACGCAGTATTTT	CASSVGTSVLYTDTQYF
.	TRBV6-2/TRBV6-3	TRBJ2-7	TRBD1	TGTGCCAGCAGTTACGGGGACAGGGCTTCCTACGAGCAGTACTTC	CASSYGDRASYEQYF
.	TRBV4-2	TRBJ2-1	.	TGTGCCAGCAGCCTGACCTACAGCTACAATGAGCAGTTCTTC	CASSLTYSYNEQFF
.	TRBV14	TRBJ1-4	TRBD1	TGTGCCAGCAACAAGGGACAGGGGATTGAAAAACTGTTTTTT	CASNKGQGIEKLFF
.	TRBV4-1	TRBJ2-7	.	TGCGCCAGCAGCGGAGGACTACTGGGGGACTACGAGCAGTACTTC	CASSGGLLGDYEQYF
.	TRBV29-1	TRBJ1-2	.	TGCAGCGGGGAACAGGACTATGGCTACACCTTC	CSGEQDYGYTF
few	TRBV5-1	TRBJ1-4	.	TGCGCCAGCAGGCGGACGCCAACTAATGAAAAACTGTTTTTT	CASRRTPTNEKLFF
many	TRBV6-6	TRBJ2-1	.	TGTGCCAGCGGTACTAGCAGTGCCTACAATGAGCAGTTCTTC	CASGTSSAYNEQFF
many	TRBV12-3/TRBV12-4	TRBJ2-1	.	TGTGCCAGCAGCCCGCTAGGCTCCTACAATGAGCAGTTCTTC	CASSPLGSYNEQFF
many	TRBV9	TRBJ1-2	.	TGTGCCAGCAGCGGGGCCAGGGACAAATTGCAAGCTAACTATGGCTACACCTTC	CASSGARDKLQANYGYTF
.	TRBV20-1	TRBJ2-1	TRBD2	TGCAGTGCTAGTACTAGCGGGAGGTACAATGAGCAGTTCTTC	CSASTSGRYNEQFF
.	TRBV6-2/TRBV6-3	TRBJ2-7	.	TGTGCCAGCACCTATTCCGGGGGTGAGCAGTACTTC	CASTYSGGEQYF
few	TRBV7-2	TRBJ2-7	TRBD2	TGTGCCAGCAGCTGGGGGGGGAGGTACGAGCAGTACTTC	CASSWGGRYEQYF
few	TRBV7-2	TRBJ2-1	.	TGTGCCAGCAGCTCACGACTCAACAATGAGCAGTTCTTC	CASSSRLNNEQFF
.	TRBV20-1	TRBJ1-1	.	TGCAGTGCTAGAGATATGCAGGGTGGCACTGAAGCTTTCTTT	CSARDMQGGTEAFF
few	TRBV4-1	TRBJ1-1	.	TGCGCCAGCAGCCACCCTAGGGGGGCTGACGCTGAAGCTTTCTTT	CASSHPRGADAEAFF
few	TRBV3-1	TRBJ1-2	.	TGTGCCAGCAGCCGCTTATACGGGGGGGCGACCTATGGCTACACCTTC	CASSRLYGGATYGYTF
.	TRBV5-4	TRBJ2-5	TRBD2	TGTGCCAGCAGCTTAAGAAGGGCTAGCGGGGACCAAGAGACCCAGTACTTC	CASSLRRASGDQETQYF
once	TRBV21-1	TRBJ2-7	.	TGTGCCAGCAGCAAAGACGCGCCGATAACGGAGGTCGAGCAGTACTTC	CASSKDAPITEVEQYF
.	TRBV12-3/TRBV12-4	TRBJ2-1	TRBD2	TGTGCCAGCAGCTTATCCTGGGAGGGGACCTACAATGAGCAGTTCTTC	CASSLSWEGTYNEQFF
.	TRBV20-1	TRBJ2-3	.	TGCAGTGCTACCGGACAGCGTCCAGATACGCAGTATTTT	CSATGQRPDTQYF
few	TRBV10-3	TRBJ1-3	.	TGTGCCATCAGTGAGTCTAAAGTTAACTCTGGAAACACCATATATTTT	CAISESKVNSGNTIYF
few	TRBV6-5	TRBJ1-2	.	TGTGCCACCAAGACCGAGAACTATGGCTACACCTTC	CATKTENYGYTF
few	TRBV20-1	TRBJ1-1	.	TGCAGTGCTAGGAAGGCAGGGTATACTAACACTGAAGCTTTCTTT	CSARKAGYTNTEAFF
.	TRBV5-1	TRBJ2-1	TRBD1	TGCGCCAGCAGCTATGAGACAGGGAGCCACAATGAGCAGTTCTTC	CASSYETGSHNEQFF
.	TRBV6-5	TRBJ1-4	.	TGTGCCAGCAGTTACCCAACCATGGGGGGGCTTACTAATGAAAAACTGTTTTTT	CASSYPTMGGLTNEKLFF
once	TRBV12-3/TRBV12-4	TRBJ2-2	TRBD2	TGTGCCAGCACCCCACTAGCGGGCAGAACCGGGGAGCTGTTTTTT	CASTPLAGRTGELFF
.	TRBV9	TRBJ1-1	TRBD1	TGTGCCAGCAGCGACCCCACCGGGACAGGGGGCGCAGCTTTCTTT	CASSDPTGTGGAAFF
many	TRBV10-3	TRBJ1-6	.	TGTGCCACCCAGGGAGAAGGCTATAATTCACCCCTCCACTTT	CATQGEGYNSPLHF
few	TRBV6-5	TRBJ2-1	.	TGTGCCAGCAGTTACGGACAACCTCCCTACAATGAGCAGTTCTTC	CASSYGQPPYNEQFF
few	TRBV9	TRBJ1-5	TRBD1	TGTGCCAGCAGCGCGGACAGGGTTCGAGGCTATCAGCCCCAGCATTTT	CASSADRVRGYQPQHF
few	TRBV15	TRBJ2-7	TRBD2	TGTGCCACCAGCCCACTAGCGGGGGCCGACGAGCAGTACTTC	CATSPLAGADEQYF